The 8 T cell receptor beta chains in this list originate from one sample, sequenced in a study of T-cell reconstitution after alpha-beta-depleted transplantation in children (dated by TCRdb to about 2016). The library was generated by PCR. TCRdb records Illumina HiSeq 2500 as the sequencer. Molecular barcoding was employed in the preparation of TCR libraries, with unique molecular identifiers being used to normalize TCRbeta repertoire quantification. TCRdb's own reprocessing of the public reads used fastp at Q25 and MiXCR and kept productive beta chains. A single entry per CDR3 protein holds the most common genes and DNA from its merged rows. Counted in this sample were around 370,000 distinct CDR3 sequences; about a tenth of them appeared once. The top ten clones comprise 2% to 3% of the sample. The material sequenced was PBMCs from the stem cell graft donor, taken from the stem cell graft. These receptors were taken from a human donor who donated a stem cell graft to a child with acute lymphoblastic leukemia.

This clonotype was counted only a few times. The chain has TRBV12-3 or TRBV12-4 and TRBJ1-2; 7 bases are a match to TRBD1. This CDR3 comprises 18 residues. The J segment lost 3 bases and the V segment lost 2 bases, leaving 15 bases of the junction unmatched. The CDR3 region has the DNA TGTGCCAGCAGTTTACCGGCCAGGGGGGCAGGACGCGACTATGGCTACACCTTC. Translating it yields CASSLPARGAGRDYGYTF.

The chain has TRBV7-9 and TRBJ1-4, with TRBD1 identical over 8 bases. V was clipped by 5 bases and J by 8 bases; unmatched bases: 13. CDR1 and CDR2 (germline): SEHNR, FQNEAQ (reference sequence). CDR3 size: 16 residues. The CDR3 coding sequence is TGTGCCAGCAGCGGAGCAAGACAGGGGCCTAGGGAAAAACTGTTTTTT. It is translated as CASSGARQGPREKLFF.

The rearrangement uses TRBV20-1 and TRBJ1-6; 7 positions agree with TRBD1. This CDR3 has 16 residues. Germline V gene data show CDR1 as DFQATT and CDR2 as SNEGSKA (reference sequence). Unmatched junction bases numbered 7, after V lost 5 bases and J lost 0 bases. The CDR3 reads CSALDRFSSYNSPLHF. CDR3 nucleotide sequence: TGCAGTGCTTTGGACAGGTTCAGCTCCTATAATTCACCCCTCCACTTT.

This clonotype was detected only a few times. The V and J genes are TRBV12-3 or TRBV12-4 and TRBJ1-2; D remains ambiguous. The CDR3 covers 14 residues. Trimming shortened V by 6 bases and J by 8 bases, and 19 bases separated the two germline ends. In nucleotides, the CDR3 is TGTGCCAGCAGAGCCTTCAGGACTTCGGGCGGCTACACCTTC. Amino acid sequence: CASRAFRTSGGYTF.

In this sample, this clonotype turned up many times. This chain joins TRBV5-1 and TRBJ2-7, with D hard to call. V was trimmed by 0 bases and J by 2 bases, leaving 12 bases between them. Germline V gives CDR1 SGHRS, CDR2 YFSETQ. This CDR3 is built from 15 residues. The chain's CDR3 is CASSLDRVSTYEQYF. The CDR3 coding sequence is TGCGCCAGCAGCTTGGACCGGGTCTCAACCTACGAGCAGTACTTC.

The chain is built from TRBV20-1 and TRBJ1-6, with TRBD1 identical over 9 bases. V shed 4 bases and J 1 base; nucleotides not matched to a gene: 5. The length of the CDR3 is 16 residues. Germline CDR1 is DFQATT and CDR2 is SNEGSKA (reference sequence). The DNA of the CDR3 is TGCAGTGCTATCCCGGGACAGGGATCCTATAATTCACCCCTCCACTTT. Amino acids: CSAIPGQGSYNSPLHF.

The chain joins TRBV27 to TRBJ2-3; D perhaps matches TRBD2 (6 bases). The CDR3 has 17 amino acids. Germline values: CDR1 MNHEY, CDR2 SMNVEV (reference sequence). V lost 5 bases, J lost 6 bases, and 24 bases lay in between. Here the CDR3 DNA reads TGTGCCAGCAGTAGGAGGGGTTATCCCCCCCACATCGATACGCAGTATTTT. Protein: CASSRRGYPPHIDTQYF.

This clonotype was seen a handful of times. The chain uses TRBV30 and TRBJ1-4, with 8 bases lining up with TRBD1. The CDR3 consists of 14 residues. Per the germline V gene, CDR1 is GTSNPN and CDR2 is SVGIG (reference sequence). V lost 5 bases and J lost 3; bases outside the gene matches: 5. The CDR3 DNA is TGTGCCTGGGACAGGGGCGTTTCTAATGAAAAACTGTTTTTT. Protein sequence: CAWDRGVSNEKLFF.